The source of this T cell receptor beta chain is a study of cytomegalovirus exposure and HLA in healthy donors. Details on this clone: The antigen is undetermined.

V was cut by 4 bases and J by 6 bases, with 13 bases left in between. The CDR3 extends over 14 amino acids. In germline, CDR1 is MRHNA, CDR2 SNTAGT. Findings of the study overall: Most of the CMV-associated TCR beta chains (in a later analysis) appeared to be HLA-restricted. Some TCR beta chains (about 170 of them) were listed as cytomegalovirus-associated.

Researchers ran the PCR with 60 Vbeta and 13 Jbeta primers. How the authors handled the data: An analysis that came later counted tens of millions of unique TCR beta chains, 10 million to 11 million shared. Measured with immunoSEQ multiplex PCR; TCRdb has only the in-frame clones, and not every one. Clone size and V and J calls were adopted from that table, with D and trimming inferred from the DNA. The repertoire holds about 130,000 clones, with about 61% as singletons. Sequenced material: PBMCs. The rearrangement uses TRBV6-4 and TRBJ2-1, with a tentative D call TRBD2 (6 bases). The source is a woman aged 35 to 49 in good health and CMV-seronegative. This CDR3 reads CASSVGEASNEQFF. DNA for the CDR3: TGTGCCAGCAGTGTAGGGGAGGCCAGCAATGAGCAGTTCTTC.